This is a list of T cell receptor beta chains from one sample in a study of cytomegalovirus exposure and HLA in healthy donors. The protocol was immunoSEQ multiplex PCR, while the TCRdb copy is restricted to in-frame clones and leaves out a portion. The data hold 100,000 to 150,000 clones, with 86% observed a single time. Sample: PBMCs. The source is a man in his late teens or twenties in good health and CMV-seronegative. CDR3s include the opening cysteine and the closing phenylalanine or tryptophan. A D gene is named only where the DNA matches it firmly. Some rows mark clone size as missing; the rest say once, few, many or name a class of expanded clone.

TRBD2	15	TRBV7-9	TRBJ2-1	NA	CASSLGTSGRDEQFF	TGTGCCAGCAGCTTGGGGACTAGCGGGAGAGATGAGCAGTTCTTC
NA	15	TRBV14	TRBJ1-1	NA	CASSHKKASNTEAFF	TGTGCCAGCAGCCACAAAAAAGCTTCGAACACTGAAGCTTTCTTT
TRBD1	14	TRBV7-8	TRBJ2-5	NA	CASSLAAGGETQYF	TGTGCCAGCAGCTTAGCGGCAGGGGGCGAGACCCAGTACTTC
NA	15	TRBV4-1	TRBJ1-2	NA	CASSPEQTANYGYTF	TGCGCCAGCAGCCCAGAACAGACAGCTAACTATGGCTACACCTTC
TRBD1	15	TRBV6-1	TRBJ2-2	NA	CASSEIRGPTGELFF	TGTGCCAGCAGTGAGATCAGGGGGCCCACCGGGGAGCTGTTTTTT
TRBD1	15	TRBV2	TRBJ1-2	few	CASSARTGALYGYTF	TGTGCCAGCAGTGCCAGGACAGGGGCTCTCTATGGCTACACCTTC
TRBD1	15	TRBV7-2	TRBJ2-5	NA	CASSPGDRDEETQYF	TGTGCCAGCAGCCCTGGTGACAGGGATGAAGAGACCCAGTACTTC
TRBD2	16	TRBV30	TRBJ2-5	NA	CAWSGGTRGYQETQYF	TGTGCCTGGAGTGGGGGGACTAGAGGATACCAAGAGACCCAGTACTTC
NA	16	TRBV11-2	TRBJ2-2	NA	CASSLDHGGFTGELFF	TGTGCCAGCAGCTTAGATCACGGCGGATTCACCGGGGAGCTGTTTTTT
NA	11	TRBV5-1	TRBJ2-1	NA	CASSDRNEQFF	TGCGCCAGCAGTGACAGGAATGAGCAGTTCTTC
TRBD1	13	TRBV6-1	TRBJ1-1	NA	CASSRGPSTEAFF	TGTGCCAGCAGCAGGGGGCCCAGCACTGAAGCTTTCTTT
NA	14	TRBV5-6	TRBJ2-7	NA	CASSLGGLTYEQYF	TGTGCCAGCAGCTTGGGGGGCCTCACCTACGAGCAGTACTTC
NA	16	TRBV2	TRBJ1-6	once	CASSEGTGTRGSPLHF	TGTGCCAGCAGTGAGGGCACCGGGACTAGGGGTTCACCCCTCCACTTT
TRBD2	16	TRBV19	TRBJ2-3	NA	CASRLTSGGVADTQYF	TGTGCCAGCCGGCTTACTAGCGGGGGGGTGGCAGATACGCAGTATTTT
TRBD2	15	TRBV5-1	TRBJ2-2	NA	CASSAIAGNTGELFF	TGCGCCAGCAGCGCAATAGCGGGGAACACCGGGGAGCTGTTTTTT
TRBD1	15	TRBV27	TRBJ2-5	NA	CASSSWTGSRETQYF	TGTGCCAGCAGTTCTTGGACAGGGAGCCGGGAGACCCAGTACTTC
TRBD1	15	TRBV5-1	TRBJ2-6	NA	CASGSGGTGANVLTF	TGCGCCAGCGGGTCAGGGGGTACTGGGGCCAACGTCCTGACTTTC
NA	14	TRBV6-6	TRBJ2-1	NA	CASSSSWGPPEQFF	TGTGCCAGCAGTTCCTCCTGGGGGCCACCTGAGCAGTTCTTC
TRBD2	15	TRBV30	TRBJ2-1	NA	CAWTEEAGAYNEQFF	TGTGCCTGGACCGAAGAAGCGGGAGCCTACAATGAGCAGTTCTTC
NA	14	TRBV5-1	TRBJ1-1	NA	CASSLGGQNTEAFF	TGCGCCAGCAGCTTGGGCGGACAAAACACTGAAGCTTTCTTT
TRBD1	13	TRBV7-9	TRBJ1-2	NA	CASSARGRDGYTF	TGTGCCAGCAGCGCGAGGGGGCGGGATGGCTACACCTTC
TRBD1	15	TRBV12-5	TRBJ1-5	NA	CASGLVDRGNQPQHF	TGTGCTAGTGGTTTGGTAGACAGGGGCAATCAGCCCCAGCATTTT
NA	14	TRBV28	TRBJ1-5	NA	CASSPPGNYQPQHF	TGTGCCAGCAGCCCCCCCGGGAATTATCAGCCCCAGCATTTT
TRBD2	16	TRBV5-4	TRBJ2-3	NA	CASSPPGLAGADTQYF	TGTGCCAGCAGCCCCCCGGGACTAGCGGGAGCAGATACGCAGTATTTT
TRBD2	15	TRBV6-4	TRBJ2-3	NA	CASSDSSGSSDTQYF	TGTGCCAGCAGTGATTCTAGCGGGAGCTCAGATACGCAGTATTTT
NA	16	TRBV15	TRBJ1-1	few	CATSRGAAVDDTEAFF	TGTGCCACCAGCAGAGGGGCAGCAGTTGACGACACTGAAGCTTTCTTT
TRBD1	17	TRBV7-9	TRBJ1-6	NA	CASSLQGADTYNSPLHF	TGTGCCAGCAGCTTACAGGGGGCTGATACCTATAATTCACCCCTCCACTTT
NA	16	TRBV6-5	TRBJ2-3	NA	CASSYRRGGPTDTQYF	TGTGCCAGCAGTTACCGTCGGGGAGGTCCCACAGATACGCAGTATTTT
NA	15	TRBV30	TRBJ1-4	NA	CAWSVLGRGNEKLFF	TGTGCCTGGAGTGTACTGGGCAGGGGAAATGAAAAACTGTTTTTT
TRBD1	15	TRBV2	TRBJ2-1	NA	CASSERDRVVNEQFF	TGTGCCAGCAGTGAGCGGGACAGGGTTGTAAATGAGCAGTTCTTC
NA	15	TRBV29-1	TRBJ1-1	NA	CSVEIGRGSGTEAFF	TGCAGCGTTGAAATCGGTCGGGGTTCGGGGACTGAAGCTTTCTTT
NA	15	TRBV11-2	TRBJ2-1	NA	CASSLELETDNEQFF	TGTGCCAGCAGCTTAGAGTTGGAGACAGACAATGAGCAGTTCTTC
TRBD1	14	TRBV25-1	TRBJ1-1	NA	CACTGGLMNTEAFF	TGTGCCTGTACAGGGGGTTTAATGAACACTGAAGCTTTCTTT
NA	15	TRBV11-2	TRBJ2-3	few	CASSLDPSPRGTQYF	TGTGCCAGCAGCTTAGATCCCAGCCCCCGGGGTACGCAGTATTTT
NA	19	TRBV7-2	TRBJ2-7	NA	CASSLARDGLFAYHYEQYF	TGTGCCAGCAGCTTAGCGCGAGACGGACTTTTTGCCTACCACTACGAGCAGTACTTC
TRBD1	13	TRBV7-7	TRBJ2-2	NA	CAGIDRGTGELFF	TGTGCCGGGATCGACAGGGGCACCGGGGAGCTGTTTTTT
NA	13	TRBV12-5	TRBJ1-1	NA	CASGLAFNTEAFF	TGTGCTAGTGGTTTGGCTTTTAACACTGAAGCTTTCTTT
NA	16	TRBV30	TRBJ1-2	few	CAWMVGRQVLNYGYTF	TGTGCCTGGATGGTCGGACGACAGGTCCTTAACTATGGCTACACCTTC
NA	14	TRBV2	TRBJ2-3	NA	CASSELPPGDTQYF	TGTGCCAGCAGTGAATTGCCTCCCGGGGATACGCAGTATTTT
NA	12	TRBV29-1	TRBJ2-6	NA	CSVVQGANVLTF	TGCAGCGTAGTTCAGGGGGCCAACGTCCTGACTTTC
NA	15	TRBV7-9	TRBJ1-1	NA	CASSRGGGSNTEAFF	TGTGCCAGCAGCCGCGGTGGGGGGTCGAACACTGAAGCTTTCTTT
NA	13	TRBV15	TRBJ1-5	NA	CATSGSRGQPQHF	TGTGCCACCAGCGGCTCCCGGGGGCAGCCCCAGCATTTT
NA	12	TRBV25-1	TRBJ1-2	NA	CASSGTGYLHTF	TGTGCCAGCAGTGGAACAGGGTATCTGCACACCTTC
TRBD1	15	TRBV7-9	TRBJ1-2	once	CASSLEDRAMRGYTF	TGTGCCAGCAGCTTAGAGGACAGGGCGATGAGAGGCTACACCTTC
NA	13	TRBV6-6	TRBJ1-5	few	CASSRQGQQPQHF	TGTGCCAGCAGTCGGCAGGGGCAACAGCCCCAGCATTTT
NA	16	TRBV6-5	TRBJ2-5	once	CASSLEPTSRLETQYF	TGTGCCAGCAGTTTGGAGCCCACTAGCCGCCTCGAGACCCAGTACTTC
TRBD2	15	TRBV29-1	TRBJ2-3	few	CSVVTSGFSTDTQYF	TGCAGCGTTGTAACTAGCGGATTTAGCACAGATACGCAGTATTTT
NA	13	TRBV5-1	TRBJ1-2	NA	CASSLGSQYGYTF	TGCGCCAGCAGCTTGGGATCGCAGTATGGCTACACCTTC
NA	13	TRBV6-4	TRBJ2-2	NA	CASSGADTGELFF	TGTGCCAGCAGTGGAGCGGACACCGGGGAGCTGTTTTTT
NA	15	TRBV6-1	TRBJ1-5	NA	CASSEASLSNQPQHF	TGTGCCAGCAGTGAAGCTTCTCTAAGCAATCAGCCCCAGCATTTT
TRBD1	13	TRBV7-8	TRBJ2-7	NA	CASRTTGGYEQYF	TGTGCCAGCAGAACCACAGGGGGATACGAGCAGTACTTC
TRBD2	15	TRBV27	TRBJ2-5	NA	CASSRTSGSQETQYF	TGTGCCAGCAGTCGGACTAGCGGGAGCCAAGAGACCCAGTACTTC
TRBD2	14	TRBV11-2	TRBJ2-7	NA	CASSLSGRSVEQYF	TGTGCCAGCAGCCTTAGCGGGAGAAGCGTCGAGCAGTACTTC